A single sample gave rise to the 21 T cell receptor beta chains below, sequenced in a study of shared clonotypes between healthy human individuals. Produced via immunoSEQ multiplex PCR; TCRdb's table is partial and in-frame only. The sample holds about 2 million clones, over 85% seen once. Naive CD8 cells lacked CD45RO and underwent positive selection for CCR7, leaving out terminally differentiated effector memory CD45RA+ cells. Sequencing was carried out using naive CD8+ T cells sorted from blood. The source is a young man in good health.

The count of this clone is one. Other DNA sequences from this sample encode an identical CDR3 as well. This rearrangement joins TRBV9 to TRBJ2-1; 10 bases agree with TRBD2. This CDR3 spans 15 amino acids. CDR1 and CDR2 from the germline V gene are SGDLS and YYNGEE. J lost 5 bases, V lost 3 bases, and 5 bases had no gene match. The DNA of the CDR3 is TGTGCCAGCAGCGAGGCTAGCGGGGGAAACAATGAGCAGTTCTTC. This codes for CASSEASGGNNEQFF.

The chain couples TRBV19 to TRBJ2-7; the D call may be TRBD1 or TRBD2 (5 bases each). Germline V CDR1 and CDR2: LNHDA, SQIVND (reference sequence). The CDR3 runs 13 residues. V was shortened by 5 bases and J by 6 bases, with 14 bases between the two germline ends. For the CDR3, the DNA is TGTGCCAGTAGTCTCGGGACGAACCGCGAGCAGTACTTC. This gives the protein CASSLGTNREQYF.

The rearrangement uses TRBV9 and TRBJ1-6; D remains ambiguous. V shed 0 bases and J shed 4 bases, with 8 bases lying between them. Germline V gene lookup returns CDR1 SGDLS and CDR2 YYNGEE. The CDR3 is made up of 15 amino acids. The DNA of the CDR3 is TGTGCCAGCAGCGTAGAGACGGATTATAATTCACCCCTCCACTTT. Translation: CASSVETDYNSPLHF.

The V call is TRBV2, the J call TRBJ2-1; maybe TRBD2 (5 bases). With 3 bases removed from V and 4 bases from J, the gap between germline ends came to 19 bases. This CDR3 region has 17 residues. Germline loops: CDR1 SNHLY, CDR2 FYNNEI. The CDR3 region is CASSDADRGWIYNEQFF. CDR3 in DNA: TGTGCCAGCAGTGACGCGGATCGGGGATGGATATACAATGAGCAGTTCTTC.

This rearrangement joins TRBV5-8 to TRBJ2-2; 9 nucleotides match TRBD1. V shed 6 bases, J shed 1 base, and the junction held 7 bases outside the gene matches. CDR1 is SGHTS and CDR2 is YDEGEE in the germline V gene. The CDR3 has 16 amino acids. This chain's CDR3 is CASTLGTGLNTGELFF. The CDR3 DNA is TGTGCCAGCACCCTCGGGACAGGGTTGAACACCGGGGAGCTGTTTTTT.

The V and J genes are TRBV6-5 and TRBJ2-7; 10 bases agree with TRBD2. The CDR3 loop spans 16 amino acids. Per germline, CDR1 MNHEY and CDR2 SVGAGI. The junction had 8 bases not matched to a gene; V was cut back by 4 bases and J by 2 bases. CDR3 amino acids: CASSSRTSGGTYEQYF. CDR3 in DNA: TGTGCCAGCAGTTCCCGGACTAGCGGAGGAACCTACGAGCAGTACTTC.

This clone was detected once. Sequence at one end of the junction differs from germline and may be a read error. The chain links TRBV11-2 to TRBJ2-3, with TRBD2 matching 9 bases. Germline CDR1 and CDR2: SGHAT and FQNNGV. CDR3 length: 15 amino acids. The CDR3, as DNA: TGTGCCAGCAGTTTAGCGGGGGCAGGCGCAGATACGCAGTATTTT. It yields the protein CASSLAGAGADTQYF.

This chain links TRBV6-6 with TRBJ2-7; 9 bases are a match to TRBD1. The CDR3 totals 14 residues. With V trimmed by 4 bases and J by 5 bases, 6 bases remained unmatched. Germline CDR1 and CDR2: MNHNY and SVGAGI (reference sequence). The DNA of the CDR3 is TGTGCCAGCAGTTCGACAGGGGGAATAGACGAGCAGTACTTC. Encoded protein: CASSSTGGIDEQYF.

The chain has TRBV5-4 and TRBJ2-5; TRBD2 aligns across 7 bases. The germline gives CDR1 SGHNT, CDR2 YYREEE (reference sequence). The CDR3 is 15 amino acids. V was clipped by 0 bases and J by 0 bases; unmatched bases: 2. The CDR3 region is CASSLGLADQETQYF. CDR3 coding DNA: TGTGCCAGCAGCTTGGGGCTAGCGGACCAAGAGACCCAGTACTTC. Using reference TRBV5-4 and TRBJ2-5 for the parts outside the CDR3, the full variable domain is ETGVTQSPTHLIKTRGQQVTLRCSSQSGHNTVSWYQQALGQGPQFIFQYYREEENGRGNFPPRFSGLQFPNYSSELNVNALELDDSALYLCASSLGLADQETQYFGPGTRLLVL.

V usage is TRBV29-1 and J usage is TRBJ1-3, with D possibly TRBD1 on 5 matching bases. The V gene's germline CDR1 is SQVTM and CDR2 ANQGSEA. The CDR3 has 16 residues. Between the trimmed V and J ends, which lost 0 bases and 1 base, there was a span of 13 bases. DNA for the CDR3: TGCAGCGTTGAAGATCTTCGTCGGACATCTGGAAACACCATATATTTT. Translating gives CSVEDLRRTSGNTIYF.

The chain combines TRBV4-1 with TRBJ2-7; TRBD1 agrees at 9 bases. V lost 3 bases and J lost 2; bases outside the gene matches: 5. This CDR3 has 15 residues. Germline CDR1 and CDR2: MGHRA and YSYEKL. CDR3 in DNA: TGCGCCAGCAGCCATCCGGGACAGGGAACCTACGAGCAGTACTTC. The encoded protein is CASSHPGQGTYEQYF.

Regarding this clone: The identical CDR3 is also encoded by other nucleotide sequences in the sample. The chain joins TRBV5-4 to TRBJ1-2; 7 bases are shared with TRBD1. Per the germline V gene, CDR1 is SGHNT and CDR2 is YYREEE (reference sequence). Losses at the gene ends were 5 bases for V and 4 bases for J; bases not matched to a gene: 5. This CDR3 comprises 13 residues. CDR3 sequence: CASSSTGSYGYTF. CDR3 in DNA: TGTGCCAGCAGTTCGACAGGGTCCTATGGCTACACCTTC.

The chain joins TRBV29-1 to TRBJ2-1, with D perhaps assigned TRBD1 or TRBD2 (5 bases each). Germline CDR1 is SQVTM and CDR2 is ANQGSEA. This CDR3 has 13 amino acids. The V gene lost 3 bases and the J gene lost 7 bases, with 13 bases spanning the gap. This CDR3 reads CSVEAGTSNEQFF. The CDR3 DNA reads as TGCAGCGTTGAGGCTGGGACCTCGAATGAGCAGTTCTTC.

V and J are TRBV7-9 and TRBJ2-5; D uncertain. The CDR3 consists of 15 residues. Trimming stripped 2 bases from V and 1 base from J, with 11 bases between. Germline lookup yields CDR1 SEHNR and CDR2 FQNEAQ (reference sequence). The CDR3 DNA reads TGTGCCAGCAGCTTAACTATTTGGGCCCAAGAGACCCAGTACTTC. Translation: CASSLTIWAQETQYF.

V gene TRBV7-9 combines with J gene TRBJ1-2, with a possible D match to TRBD1 (6 bases). CDR3 length: 15 amino acids. CDR1 SEHNR and CDR2 FQNEAQ come from the germline V gene (reference sequence). V dropped 5 bases and J dropped 1 base, with 14 bases sitting between them. The chain's CDR3 is CASSSDRFHNYGYTF. CDR3 coding DNA: TGTGCCAGCAGCAGTGACAGGTTTCATAACTATGGCTACACCTTC.

V and J are TRBV7-9 and TRBJ2-3; no reliable D call. CDR1 and CDR2 from the germline V gene are SEHNR and FQNEAQ (reference sequence). Trimming took 8 bases from V and 0 from J, leaving 6 bases between them. This CDR3 region has 12 residues. The CDR3 DNA is TGTGCCAGCCTCCCTAGCACAGATACGCAGTATTTT. Translation gives CASLPSTDTQYF.

For this clone: Other DNA sequences in this specimen translate into the identical CDR3. This chain connects TRBV4-1 to TRBJ2-7, with a tentative D call TRBD1 (6 bases). The V gene's germline CDR1 is MGHRA and CDR2 YSYEKL. Trimming removed 1 base at V and 0 bases at J, with 10 bases between. This CDR3 region has 15 residues. The CDR3: CASSQVTGSSYEQYF. CDR3 DNA: TGCGCCAGCAGCCAAGTCACAGGGAGCTCCTACGAGCAGTACTTC.

V gene TRBV5-1 combines with J gene TRBJ2-5, with TRBD2 identical over 9 bases. V lost 4 bases, J lost 2 bases, and 9 bases stayed unmatched. The CDR3 has 16 residues. Per germline, CDR1 SGHRS and CDR2 YFSETQ. The CDR3 DNA reads as TGCGCCAGCAGCCTCCGAACTAGCGGGCAACAAGAGACCCAGTACTTC. Its translation is CASSLRTSGQQETQYF.

The V call is TRBV27, the J call TRBJ1-5, with D possibly TRBD1 on 5 matching bases. The CDR3 consists of 16 residues. Germline V gene data show CDR1 as MNHEY and CDR2 as SMNVEV (reference sequence). V lost 4 bases to trimming and J lost 7 bases, with 20 bases between them. CDR3 DNA: TGTGCCAGCAGTTCCCGGGACCCTCGGCCCGGGCAGCCCCAGCATTTT. It yields the protein CASSSRDPRPGQPQHF.

Concerning this clone: The same CDR3 arises from other DNA sequences in this sample as well. V gene TRBV7-2 combines with J gene TRBJ2-5, with TRBD2 matching 9 bases. This CDR3 contains 14 residues. Germline V lookup: CDR1 SGHTA, CDR2 FQGNSA. The ends lost 5 bases at V and 1 base at J; junction bases unmatched: 2. CDR3 residues: CASSALAGQETQYF. CDR3 DNA: TGTGCCAGCAGCGCACTAGCGGGCCAAGAGACCCAGTACTTC.

The chain uses TRBV10-1 and TRBJ2-3; 10 bases map to TRBD2. V lost 0 bases, J lost 3 bases, and 3 bases stayed unmatched. Germline lookup yields CDR1 WNHNN and CDR2 SYGVQD (reference sequence). The CDR3 is made up of 16 amino acids. In DNA form, the CDR3 reads TGCGCCAGCAGTGAGTCCAGCGGGAGGGTAACAGATACGCAGTATTTT. This codes for CASSESSGRVTDTQYF.